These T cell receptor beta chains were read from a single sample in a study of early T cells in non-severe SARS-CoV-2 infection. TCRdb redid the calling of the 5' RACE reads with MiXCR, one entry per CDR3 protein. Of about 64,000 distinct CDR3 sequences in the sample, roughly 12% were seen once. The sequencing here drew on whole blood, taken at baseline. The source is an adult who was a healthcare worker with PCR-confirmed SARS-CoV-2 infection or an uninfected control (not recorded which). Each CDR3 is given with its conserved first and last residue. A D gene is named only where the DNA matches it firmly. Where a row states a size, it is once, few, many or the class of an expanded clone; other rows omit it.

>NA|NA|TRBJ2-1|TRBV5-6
CASSPEFFDREVPYNEQFF
TGTGCCAGCAGCCCTGAATTCTTTGACAGGGAGGTCCCCTACAATGAGCAGTTCTTC
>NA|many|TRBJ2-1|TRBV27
CASSLIVYNEQFF
TGTGCCAGCAGTTTAATAGTGTACAATGAGCAGTTCTTC
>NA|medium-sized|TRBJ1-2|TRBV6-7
CASSYPSSYGYTF
TGTGCCAGCAGTTACCCTTCATCCTATGGCTACACCTTC
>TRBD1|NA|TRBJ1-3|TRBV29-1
CSAIGQGSPGNTIYF
TGCAGCGCCATAGGACAGGGTTCCCCTGGAAACACCATATATTTT
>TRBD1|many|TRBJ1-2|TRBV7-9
CASSLVAGGTYTF
TGTGCCAGCAGCTTAGTCGCAGGGGGCACCTACACCTTC
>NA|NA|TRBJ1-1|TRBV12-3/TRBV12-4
CASSFRTDTEAFF
TGTGCCAGCAGTTTTCGAACGGACACTGAAGCTTTCTTT
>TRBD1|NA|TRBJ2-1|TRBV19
CASSIFPGGSAYNEQFF
TGTGCCAGTAGTATATTCCCAGGGGGCAGCGCCTACAATGAGCAGTTCTTC
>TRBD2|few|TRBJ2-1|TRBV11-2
CASSLSLSGGSYNEQFF
TGTGCCAGCAGCTTATCCCTTAGCGGGGGGTCCTACAATGAGCAGTTCTTC
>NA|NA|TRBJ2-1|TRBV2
CASTGILPSGNEQFF
TGTGCCAGCACGGGAATCCTTCCCTCGGGGAATGAGCAGTTCTTC
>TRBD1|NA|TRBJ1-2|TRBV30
CAWSVTTGANYGYTF
TGTGCCTGGAGTGTCACGACAGGGGCTAACTATGGCTACACCTTC
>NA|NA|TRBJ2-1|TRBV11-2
CASSLAYRHNEQFF
TGTGCCAGCAGCTTAGCCTATAGACACAATGAGCAGTTCTTC
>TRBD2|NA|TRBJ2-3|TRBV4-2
CASSQEYQRGRADTQYF
TGTGCCAGCAGCCAAGAGTATCAGCGGGGGAGGGCAGATACGCAGTATTTT
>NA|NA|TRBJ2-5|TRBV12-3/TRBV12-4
CASSRSSRETQYF
TGTGCCAGCAGCCGTTCTAGCAGAGAGACCCAGTACTTC
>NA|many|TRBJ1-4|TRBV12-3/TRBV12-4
CASSLVAEKLFF
TGTGCCAGCAGTTTAGTTGCGGAAAAACTGTTTTTT
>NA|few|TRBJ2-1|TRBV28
CASSFREYNEQFF
TGTGCCAGCAGTTTTCGGGAATACAATGAGCAGTTCTTC
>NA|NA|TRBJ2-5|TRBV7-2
CASSPSLLLGETQYF
TGTGCCAGCAGCCCCAGCCTCTTATTAGGGGAGACCCAGTACTTC
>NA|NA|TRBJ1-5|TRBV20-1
CSARDNVGGGGQPQHF
TGCAGTGCTAGAGATAATGTTGGAGGAGGCGGTCAGCCCCAGCATTTT
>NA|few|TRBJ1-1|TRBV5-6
CASSFSGANTEAFF
TGTGCCAGCAGCTTTTCTGGGGCGAACACTGAAGCTTTCTTT
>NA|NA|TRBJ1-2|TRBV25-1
CASSALVYNYGYTF
TGTGCCAGCAGTGCCCTGGTATATAACTATGGCTACACCTTC
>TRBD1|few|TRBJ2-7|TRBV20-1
CSARDRRQGARLGYEQYF
TGCAGTGCTAGAGATCGGAGACAGGGGGCTCGATTAGGGTACGAGCAGTACTTC
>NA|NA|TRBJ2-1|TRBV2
CASSEQGSSYNEQFF
TGTGCCAGCAGCGAGCAGGGGAGCTCCTACAATGAGCAGTTCTTC
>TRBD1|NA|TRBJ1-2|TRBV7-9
CASSLGRPGTGHNYGYTF
TGTGCCAGCAGCTTAGGGCGTCCCGGGACAGGGCATAACTATGGCTACACCTTC